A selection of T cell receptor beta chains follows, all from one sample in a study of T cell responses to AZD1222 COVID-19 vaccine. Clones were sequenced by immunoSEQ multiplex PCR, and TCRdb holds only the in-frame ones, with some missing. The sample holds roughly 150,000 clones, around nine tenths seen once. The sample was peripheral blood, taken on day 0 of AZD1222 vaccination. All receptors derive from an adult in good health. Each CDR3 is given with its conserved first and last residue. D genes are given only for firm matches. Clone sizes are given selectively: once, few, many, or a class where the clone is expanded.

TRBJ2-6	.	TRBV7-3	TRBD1	TGTGCCAGCAGCTTAAGAGGACAGGGCTCTGGGGCCAACGTCCTGACTTTC	CASSLRGQGSGANVLTF
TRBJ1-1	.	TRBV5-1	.	TGCGCCAGCAGCTTTGGGGGGGAAGCTTTCTTT	CASSFGGEAFF
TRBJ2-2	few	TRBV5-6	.	TGTGCCAGCAGCCCCGGGGCAATAGGGGAGCTGTTTTTT	CASSPGAIGELFF
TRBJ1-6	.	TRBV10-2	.	TGCGCCAGCAGTGAGGGGCTTTCGCGAAATAATTCACCCCTCCACTTT	CASSEGLSRNNSPLHF
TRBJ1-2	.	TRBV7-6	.	TGTGCCAGCAGGGCCCAGACAGGAGCTAACTATGGCTACACCTTC	CASRAQTGANYGYTF
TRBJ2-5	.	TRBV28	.	TGTGCCAGCAGTTCCCCGGGCCCCAGCTTAGAGACCCAGTACTTC	CASSSPGPSLETQYF
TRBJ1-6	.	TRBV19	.	TGTGCCAGTAGTCCCCAGAGGAGCTCCTATAATTCACCCCTCCACTTT	CASSPQRSSYNSPLHF
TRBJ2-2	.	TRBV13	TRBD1	TGTGCCAGCAGCTACGAACAGGGGATTGCCGGGGAGCTGTTTTTT	CASSYEQGIAGELFF
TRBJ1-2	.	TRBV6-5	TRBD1	TGTGCCAGCAGTTACCTTCGGACAGGGGGAGGCTATGGCTACACCTTC	CASSYLRTGGGYGYTF
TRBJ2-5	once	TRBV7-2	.	TGTGCCAGCAGCTTACTTGGGGAGACCCAGTACTTC	CASSLLGETQYF
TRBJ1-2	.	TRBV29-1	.	TGCAGCGTCTACCGTTCGGTCTATGGCTACACCTTC	CSVYRSVYGYTF
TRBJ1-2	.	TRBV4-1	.	TGCGCCAGCAGCTCAGGGATAACTAACTATGGCTACACCTTC	CASSSGITNYGYTF
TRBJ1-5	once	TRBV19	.	TGTGCCAGTAATACAGGGTCACGCAATCAGCCCCAGCATTTT	CASNTGSRNQPQHF
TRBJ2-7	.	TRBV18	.	TGTGCCAGCTCACCCCGCACTAGAAGCTCCTACGAGCAGTACTTC	CASSPRTRSSYEQYF
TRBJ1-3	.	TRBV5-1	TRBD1	TGCGCCAGCAGCTCACGGACAGGGATCTCTGGAAACACCATATATTTT	CASSSRTGISGNTIYF
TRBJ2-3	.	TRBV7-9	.	TGTGCCAGCAGCTCCCGGGGAGGACCAGATACGCAGTATTTT	CASSSRGGPDTQYF
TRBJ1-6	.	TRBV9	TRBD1	TGTGCCAGCAGCGCAGGACAGGGGTCCTCACCCCTCCACTTT	CASSAGQGSSPLHF
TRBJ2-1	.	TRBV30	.	TGTGCCTGGAGTGTCAGTAATCTGGGGGAGCAGTTCTTC	CAWSVSNLGEQFF
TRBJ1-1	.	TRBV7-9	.	TGTGCCAGCAGCCTAGAGAACACTGAAGCTTTCTTT	CASSLENTEAFF
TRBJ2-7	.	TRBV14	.	TGTGCCAGCAGCCCTACTATTTCCTACGAGCAGTACTTC	CASSPTISYEQYF
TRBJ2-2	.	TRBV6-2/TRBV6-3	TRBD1	TGTGCCAGCAGCCGACAGGGGGGGAACACCGGGGAGCTGTTTTTT	CASSRQGGNTGELFF
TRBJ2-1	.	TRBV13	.	TGTGCCAGCAGAACTAGCACGAATGAGCAGTTCTTC	CASRTSTNEQFF
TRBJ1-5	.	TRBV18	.	TGTGCCAGCTCACCAACCCCGGCAGCGGCCCTTTATAGCAATCAGCCCCAGCATTTT	CASSPTPAAALYSNQPQHF
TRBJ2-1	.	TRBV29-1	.	TGCAGCGTTGACCGAGTTCACAATGAGCAGTTCTTC	CSVDRVHNEQFF
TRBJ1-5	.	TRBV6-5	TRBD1	TGTGCCAGCAGTTACTCTACAGGGGAGCCCCAGCATTTT	CASSYSTGEPQHF
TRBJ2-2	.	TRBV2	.	TGTGCCAGCAGTGAACAGGGAATCGCCGGGGAGCTGTTTTTT	CASSEQGIAGELFF
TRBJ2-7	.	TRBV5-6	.	TGTGCCAGCAGCTTGGCCGCCTACGAGCAGTACTTC	CASSLAAYEQYF
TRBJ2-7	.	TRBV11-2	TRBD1	TGTGCCAGCAGCTTAACCTCCGGGACAGGGAGGGGCGGGGGCTACGAGCAGTACTTC	CASSLTSGTGRGGGYEQYF
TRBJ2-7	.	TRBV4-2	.	TGTGCCAGCAGCCAAGAGAGCAGGGACTCCTACGAGCAGTACTTC	CASSQESRDSYEQYF
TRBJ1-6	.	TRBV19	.	TGTGCCAGCGGGGACCACGGGGTTAATTCACCCCTCCACTTT	CASGDHGVNSPLHF
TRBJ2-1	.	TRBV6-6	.	TGTGCCAGCAGTCGCGGTGGCGGCGGTGGAACCCCGCTCTACAATGAGCAGTTCTTC	CASSRGGGGGTPLYNEQFF
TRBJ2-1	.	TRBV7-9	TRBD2	TGTGCCTCCCAAGGCGGCCTAGCGGGAGGGGGCCATGAGCAGTTCTTC	CASQGGLAGGGHEQFF
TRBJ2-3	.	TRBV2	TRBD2	TGTGCCAGCAGGGGGACTAGCGGAGGAGATACGCAGTATTTT	CASRGTSGGDTQYF
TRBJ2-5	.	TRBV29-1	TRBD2	TGCAGCGTTGAAATTAGGACTAGGAGCGAGACCCAGTACTTC	CSVEIRTRSETQYF
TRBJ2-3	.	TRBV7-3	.	TGTGCCAGCAGCTTAAGGGGCAGGGGAAGCACAGATACGCAGTATTTT	CASSLRGRGSTDTQYF
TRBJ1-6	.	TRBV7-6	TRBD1	TGTGCCAGCAGCTTCTCCGGGACAGGGGGCTCACCCCTCCACTTT	CASSFSGTGGSPLHF
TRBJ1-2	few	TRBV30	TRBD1	TGTGCCTGGAAACCGGGACAGGGGCAAGAAGGCTACACCTTC	CAWKPGQGQEGYTF
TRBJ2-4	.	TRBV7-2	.	TGTGCCAGCAGACTTGCTGTGTCCAAAAACATTCAGTACTTC	CASRLAVSKNIQYF
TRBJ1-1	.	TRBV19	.	TGTGCCAGTAGTATAAATTCGGTGGGGGAAGCTTTCTTT	CASSINSVGEAFF
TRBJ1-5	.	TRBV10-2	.	TGCGCCAGCAGTGAGAACAGTAGCAATCAGCCCCAGCATTTT	CASSENSSNQPQHF
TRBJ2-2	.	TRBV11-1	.	TGTGCCAGCAGCTTACGGCGGGGATTAAACACCGGGGAGCTGTTTTTT	CASSLRRGLNTGELFF
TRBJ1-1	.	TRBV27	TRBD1	TGTGCCAGCAGTTCCCCCGGAGACAGGGTAGGGACTGAAGCTTTCTTT	CASSSPGDRVGTEAFF
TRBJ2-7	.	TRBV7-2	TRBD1	TGTGCCAGCAGCTTAGGGGCAGGGGGATCAACCTACGAGCAGTACTTC	CASSLGAGGSTYEQYF
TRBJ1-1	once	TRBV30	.	TGTGCCTGGGATTTCGGGACTGAAGCTTTCTTT	CAWDFGTEAFF
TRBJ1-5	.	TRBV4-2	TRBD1	TGTGCCAGCAGCAGACGGACAGGGGGCGTTTCGAGCAATCAGCCCCAGCATTTT	CASSRRTGGVSSNQPQHF
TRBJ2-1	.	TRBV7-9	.	TGTGCCAGCAGCTTAGCGGGGGGCCGGAATGAGCAGTTCTTC	CASSLAGGRNEQFF
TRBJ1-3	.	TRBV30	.	TGTGCCCCCAACAGCCCCTCTGGAAACACCATATATTTT	CAPNSPSGNTIYF
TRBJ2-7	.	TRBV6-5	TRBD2	TGTGCCAGCAGTTACTCGGGTGAGCGGGGAAGGCAGTACTTC	CASSYSGERGRQYF